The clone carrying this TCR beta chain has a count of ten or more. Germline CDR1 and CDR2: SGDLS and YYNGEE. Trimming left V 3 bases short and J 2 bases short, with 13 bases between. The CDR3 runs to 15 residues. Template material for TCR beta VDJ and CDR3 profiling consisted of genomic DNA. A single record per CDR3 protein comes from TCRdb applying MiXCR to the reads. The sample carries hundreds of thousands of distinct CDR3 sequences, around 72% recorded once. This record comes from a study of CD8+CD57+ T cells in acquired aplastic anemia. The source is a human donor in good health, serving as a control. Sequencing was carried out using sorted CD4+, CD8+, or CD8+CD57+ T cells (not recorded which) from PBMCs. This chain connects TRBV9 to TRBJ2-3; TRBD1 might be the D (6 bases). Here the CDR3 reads CASSGRQVLTDTQYF. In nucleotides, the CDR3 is TGTGCCAGCAGCGGGCGACAGGTTCTCACAGATACGCAGTATTTT.